The 25 T cell receptor beta chains reported below all come from one sample, sequenced in a study of shared clonotypes between healthy human individuals. Generated by immunoSEQ multiplex PCR, the TCRdb table keeps only in-frame clones and is missing some. This sample has 730,000 or so clones, with roughly 78% found just once. Sequencing input: memory CD4+ T cells sorted from blood. Subset defined: CD45RA-negative fraction. The receptors were sampled from a woman aged 25-40 years in good health.

J is TRBJ1-3 and V is TRBV5-5; 7 bases match TRBD1. V was clipped by 3 bases and J by 4 bases; unmatched bases: 7. The CDR3 is made up of 15 amino acids. CDR1 is SGHKS and CDR2 is YYEKEE in the germline V gene (reference sequence). CDR3 sequence reads: CASSYAGQWGNTIYF. Here the CDR3 DNA reads TGTGCCAGCAGCTACGCGGGACAGTGGGGAAACACCATATATTTT.

Only one count was recorded for this clone. The chain joins TRBV28 to TRBJ2-1; tentatively, D is TRBD1 or TRBD2 (5 bases each). V was clipped by 6 bases and J by 4 bases, with 10 bases between them. CDR1 and CDR2 from the germline V gene are MDHEN and SYDVKM. This CDR3 is built from 13 residues. CDR3 in amino acids: CASSRDQYNEQFF. CDR3 coding DNA: TGTGCCAGCAGCCGGGACCAATACAATGAGCAGTTCTTC.

The chain couples TRBV6-5 to TRBJ1-5; possibly TRBD1 for D (5 bases). Germline CDR1 is MNHEY and CDR2 is SVGAGI. CDR3 size: 15 residues. V lost 6 bases and J lost 0, with 12 bases in between. The CDR3 bases are TGTGCCAGCAGACTGGGACTTAATAGCAATCAGCCCCAGCATTTT. Protein: CASRLGLNSNQPQHF.

CDR3 in DNA: TGTGCCTGGAGTGCGGCAGACTCTAATGAAAAACTGTTTTTT. Translating gives CAWSAADSNEKLFF. V and J are TRBV30 and TRBJ1-4; no reliable D call. Germline CDR1 and CDR2: GTSNPN and SVGIG (reference sequence). The CDR3 consists of 14 residues. The V end was cut by 1 base, the J end by 3 bases, with 9 bases between.

This clone has more than one count but fewer than ten. The chain combines TRBV4-1 with TRBJ1-1, with no clear D. The CDR3 has 14 amino acids. Trimming removed 0 bases at V and 11 bases at J, with 16 bases between. Germline V gene data show CDR1 as MGHRA and CDR2 as YSYEKL. This chain's CDR3 is CASSQEGPSANAFF. The CDR3 nucleotides are TGCGCCAGCAGCCAAGAAGGACCGTCAGCTAACGCTTTCTTT.

The chain carries TRBV7-2 and TRBJ2-2; 8 bases are shared with TRBD1. This CDR3 region has 17 residues. Trimming at V came to 3 bases and at J to 2 bases, leaving 8 bases not matched to a gene. Germline CDR1 reads SGHTA; CDR2 reads FQGNSA. For the CDR3, the DNA is TGTGCCAGCAGCTTTCCCCCTGGGACAGGCAACACCGGGGAGCTGTTTTTT. Amino acid sequence: CASSFPPGTGNTGELFF.

V is TRBV18 and J is TRBJ2-1; 7 bases align to TRBD2. CDR3 length: 13 amino acids. Germline CDR1 KGHSH, CDR2 LQKENI. Unmatched junction bases numbered 4, after V lost 2 bases and J lost 9 bases. CDR3 amino acids: CASSPNGRREQFF. The CDR3 region has the DNA TGTGCCAGCTCACCAAACGGGAGGCGTGAGCAGTTCTTC.

This chain joins TRBV27 and TRBJ2-1, with D unclear. The V gene lost 6 bases and the J gene lost 9 bases, with 15 bases spanning the gap. Germline assignment: CDR1 MNHEY and CDR2 SMNVEV (reference sequence). The CDR3 sequence is 13 residues long. This CDR3 is CASRLFIGGEQFF. CDR3 nucleotides: TGTGCCAGCAGACTTTTCATCGGTGGTGAGCAGTTCTTC.

The chain combines TRBV12-5 with TRBJ2-3; a possible D gene is TRBD2 (6 bases). Trimming took off 7 bases at V and 5 bases at J, with 13 bases between the two ends. The CDR3 contains 13 residues. Germline-derived CDR1 and CDR2 are LGHNT and FRNRAP. DNA of the CDR3: TGTGCTAGTGCCCCAGGGACTGTAGATACGCAGTATTTT. Translating gives CASAPGTVDTQYF.

This chain joins TRBV19 and TRBJ2-7; D remains unclear. Germline assignment: CDR1 LNHDA and CDR2 SQIVND (reference sequence). The CDR3 consists of 13 residues. V was trimmed by 3 bases and J by 6 bases, leaving 12 bases between them. This chain's CDR3 is CASSIQNGREQYF. In nucleotides, the CDR3 is TGTGCCAGTAGTATCCAGAACGGACGCGAGCAGTACTTC.

The chain employs TRBV30 and TRBJ1-6; no reliable D call. This CDR3 region has 13 residues. The germline V gene has CDR1 GTSNPN and CDR2 SVGIG (reference sequence). Deletions cut 5 bases from V and 6 bases from J, with 11 bases between. For the CDR3, the DNA is TGTGCCTGGGCTAGGTCCACTAATTCACCCCTCCACTTT. Amino acid sequence: CAWARSTNSPLHF.

In the case of this clone: One junction end disagrees with the germline gene, perhaps due to a read error. Other DNA sequences from this sample encode an identical CDR3 as well. This chain connects TRBV7-9 to TRBJ2-1; 14 bases line up with TRBD2. Germline CDR1 is SEHNR and CDR2 is FQNEAQ (reference sequence). The CDR3 contains 15 residues. DNA of the CDR3: TGTGCCAGCAGTTTAGGGACTAGCGGGAGCGATGAGCAGTTCTTC. This translates into CASSLGTSGSDEQFF.

The chain uses TRBV25-1 and TRBJ2-1; D not resolved. This CDR3 region has 15 residues. CDR1 is MGHDK and CDR2 is SYGVNS in the germline V gene. Trimming took 3 bases from V and 4 from J, leaving 13 bases between them. The CDR3 DNA is TGTGCCAGCAGTGAGTCGTCAGAATCGTACAATGAGCAGTTCTTC. Translation gives CASSESSESYNEQFF.

The chain uses TRBV11-1 and TRBJ1-4; no reliable D call. This CDR3 spans 15 amino acids. Deletions cut 5 bases from V and 10 bases from J, with 20 bases between. The germline V gene encodes CDR1 SGHAT and CDR2 FQDESV (reference sequence). CDR3 sequence: CASSRDRARRAKLFF. CDR3 in DNA: TGTGCCAGCAGCCGCGATCGGGCCCGGCGCGCAAAACTGTTTTTT.

Concerning this clone itself: The sample carries other DNA sequences with the same CDR3. V and J are TRBV28 and TRBJ2-3; D not resolved. CDR3 length equals 12 residues. V shed 8 bases and J shed 0 bases, with 6 bases lying between them. In germline, CDR1 is MDHEN, CDR2 SYDVKM. CDR3 loop: CASVSSTDTQYF. In DNA form, the CDR3 reads TGTGCCAGCGTATCTAGCACAGATACGCAGTATTTT.

This clone was observed a few times. CDR3 bases: TGCGCCAGCAGCGATGGGGACGGGTTCTACGAGCAGTACTTC. Protein sequence: CASSDGDGFYEQYF. J is TRBJ2-7 and V is TRBV5-1; D could derive from TRBD1 or TRBD2 (5 bases each). Germline assignment: CDR1 SGHRS and CDR2 YFSETQ. The CDR3 consists of 14 residues. Trimming removed 4 bases from V and 3 bases from J, with 14 bases in between. Looking up the rest from reference TRBV5-1 and TRBJ2-7 gives the full variable domain: KAGVTQTPRYLIKTRGQQVTLSCSPISGHRSVSWYQQTPGQGLQFLFEYFSETQRNKGNFPGRFSGRQFSNSRSEMNVSTLELGDSALYLCASSDGDGFYEQYFGPGTRLTVT.

This clone was observed a few times. The chain joins TRBV20-1 to TRBJ2-4, with TRBD1 identical over 7 bases. From germline, CDR1 is DFQATT and CDR2 SNEGSKA (reference sequence). The CDR3 loop spans 11 amino acids. After removal of 5 bases from V and 6 bases from J, the junction contained 1 base not matched to a gene. Here the CDR3 reads CSAGDRNIQYF. CDR3 coding DNA: TGCAGTGCTGGGGACAGAAACATTCAGTACTTC.

This clone was recorded only once. The chain uses TRBV6-4 and TRBJ2-5, with a tentative D call TRBD1 (6 bases). CDR3 size: 16 residues. V lost 6 bases and J lost 5, with 22 bases in between. Germline assignment: CDR1 MRHNA and CDR2 SNTAGT. The CDR3 protein is CASRDPGAGFWETQYF. The CDR3 region has the DNA TGTGCCAGCAGGGACCCAGGGGCAGGTTTTTGGGAGACCCAGTACTTC.

The chain employs TRBV7-2 and TRBJ2-7, with a tentative D call TRBD2 (6 bases). V shed 2 bases and J shed 0 bases, with 8 bases lying between them. The CDR3 has 14 amino acids. Germline V gene lookup returns CDR1 SGHTA and CDR2 FQGNSA. Here the CDR3 reads CASSLSRDSYEQYF. CDR3 in DNA: TGTGCCAGCAGCTTATCGCGGGACTCCTACGAGCAGTACTTC.

This clone was observed once. Here the CDR3 reads CASHPTRRPDTGELFF. The CDR3 DNA is TGCGCCAGCCACCCGACGCGGCGGCCTGACACCGGGGAGCTGTTTTTT. The gene calls are TRBV5-1 and TRBJ2-2; D unresolved. V dropped 7 bases and J dropped 3 bases, with 19 bases sitting between them. The germline V gene has CDR1 SGHRS and CDR2 YFSETQ. The CDR3 is 16 residues long.

Note on this clone: One end of the junction fails to match germline, which may point to a read error. This chain joins TRBV7-2 and TRBJ1-4, with 7 bases lining up with TRBD1. The CDR3 is made up of 19 amino acids. Germline CDR1 and CDR2: SGHTA and FQGNSA. The CDR3 DNA sequence: TGTGCCAGCAGCCGACCTCCGACAGGGTGGTTGGGGACTAGTGAAAAACTGTTTTTT. This codes for CASSRPPTGWLGTSEKLFF. Variable domain in full (rest from reference TRBV7-2 and TRBJ1-4): GAGVSQSPSNKVTEKGKDVELRCDPISGHTALYWYRQSLGQGLEFLIYFQGNSAPDKSGLPSDRFSAERTGGSVSTLTIQRTQQEDSAVYLCASSRPPTGWLGTSEKLFFGSGTQLSVL.

The genes are TRBV7-9 and TRBJ2-1; TRBD2 might be the D (6 bases). The V end lost 8 bases, the J end lost 1 base, and 9 bases lay between the germline ends. There are 13 residues in the CDR3. Per the germline V gene, CDR1 is SEHNR and CDR2 is FQNEAQ (reference sequence). CDR3 loop: CASGGTSYNEQFF. The CDR3 nucleotides read TGTGCCAGCGGGGGGACTTCCTACAATGAGCAGTTCTTC. The full variable domain, its missing parts supplied by reference TRBV7-9 and TRBJ2-1, is DTGVSQNPRHKITKRGQNVTFRCDPISEHNRLYWYRQTLGQGPEFLTYFQNEAQLEKSRLLSDRFSAERPKGSFSTLEIQRTEQGDSAMYLCASGGTSYNEQFFGPGTRLTVL.

This clone was counted at least ten times. The chain links TRBV6-5 to TRBJ2-1; 11 bases match TRBD2. The length of the CDR3 is 16 residues. From germline, CDR1 is MNHEY and CDR2 SVGAGI. The trim removed 2 bases at V and 8 bases at J, leaving 8 bases unmatched. The DNA of the CDR3 is TGTGCCAGCAGTTACCTTGGACTAGCGGGTGAGGATGAGCAGTTCTTC. It yields the protein CASSYLGLAGEDEQFF.

Concerning this clone: Additional DNA sequences in this sample encode the identical CDR3. The rearrangement uses TRBV9 and TRBJ2-2, with 8 bases matching TRBD2. Germline V gene lookup returns CDR1 SGDLS and CDR2 YYNGEE. This CDR3 is 16 amino acids long. The trim removed 0 bases at V and 6 bases at J, leaving 7 bases unmatched. CDR3 sequence (DNA): TGTGCCAGCAGCGTAGTTTCGGCGGGGGGCCCCGGGGAGCTGTTTTTT. The encoded protein is CASSVVSAGGPGELFF.

The V call is TRBV5-1, the J call TRBJ2-5; the D gene is possibly TRBD2 (5 bases). Trimming shortened V by 4 bases and J by 8 bases, and 18 bases separated the two germline ends. Germline V gene lookup returns CDR1 SGHRS and CDR2 YFSETQ. The CDR3 is made up of 14 amino acids. For the CDR3, the DNA is TGCGCCAGCAGCCCCAACGCGGGTTTAGATACCCAGTACTTC. Protein: CASSPNAGLDTQYF.